Listed below are T cell receptor beta chains from one sample, sequenced in a study of blood T cell repertoires in COVID-19. The repertoire was sequenced with immunoSEQ multiplex PCR; TCRdb's copy has only in-frame clones and lacks some. The sample lists under 400,000 clones, 80% to 90% occurring once. The sample taken for sequencing was PBMCs or T cells enriched from blood (not recorded which). These receptors were collected from a woman aged 40 to 50 with acute COVID-19. Each CDR3 is given with its conserved first and last residue. The order of the fields is clone size, D gene, J gene, V gene, CDR3 protein, CDR3 DNA. The D gene is left open where the match is weak. Clone size, where shown, is once, few, many, or a class for clones that have expanded.

>-|-|TRBJ1-2|TRBV21-1
CASSKGGYGYTF
TGTGCCAGCAGCAAAGGCGGATATGGCTACACCTTC
>-|TRBD1|TRBJ2-3|TRBV5-4
CASSNRPGGTGGTDTQYF
TGTGCCAGCAGCAACCGACCCGGCGGGACAGGGGGCACAGATACGCAGTATTTT
>-|TRBD1|TRBJ2-1|TRBV5-6
CASSLIVRGRNEQFF
TGTGCCAGCAGCTTGATTGTGAGGGGGCGGAATGAGCAGTTCTTC
>-|-|TRBJ1-3|TRBV28
CASSPPGGLGGNTIYF
TGTGCCAGCAGTCCTCCGGGAGGACTAGGGGGAAACACCATATATTTT
>-|TRBD1|TRBJ2-7|TRBV3-1/TRBV3-2
CASSQGTPGQQFYEQYF
TGTGCCAGCAGCCAAGGGACGCCGGGACAGCAATTCTACGAGCAGTACTTC
>-|TRBD1|TRBJ1-1|TRBV9
CASSPGQGRTEAFF
TGTGCCAGCAGTCCCGGACAGGGGAGGACTGAAGCTTTCTTT
>-|TRBD2|TRBJ2-7|TRBV19
CASSIASGGALDEQYF
TGTGCCAGTAGTATAGCCAGCGGGGGGGCCTTGGACGAGCAGTACTTC
>-|TRBD1|TRBJ2-7|TRBV7-9
CASSSNPGQGAYEQYF
TGTGCCAGCAGCTCAAACCCGGGACAGGGGGCCTACGAGCAGTACTTC
>-|-|TRBJ2-7|TRBV5-4
CASSSKQGARDYEQYF
TGTGCCAGCAGCTCAAAGCAAGGGGCTAGGGACTACGAGCAGTACTTC
>few|TRBD2|TRBJ2-2|TRBV7-2
CASSPRRDYLPGELFF
TGTGCCAGCAGCCCCCGCCGGGACTATCTCCCCGGGGAGCTGTTTTTT
>-|TRBD1|TRBJ2-1|TRBV5-5
CASSLDWDSSYNEQFF
TGTGCCAGCAGCTTGGATTGGGACAGCTCCTACAATGAGCAGTTCTTC
>once|TRBD1|TRBJ1-6|TRBV6-5
CASTQGRRHSPLHF
TGTGCCAGTACACAGGGGCGCCGACATTCACCCCTCCACTTT
>-|-|TRBJ1-4|TRBV3-1/TRBV3-2
CASSRRGEDEKLFF
TGTGCCAGCAGCCGGCGGGGGGAGGACGAAAAACTGTTTTTT
>-|-|TRBJ1-5|TRBV6-2/TRBV6-3
CASSFGNQPQHF
TGTGCCAGCAGTTTCGGGAACCAGCCCCAGCATTTT
>-|-|TRBJ2-1|TRBV14
CASSRGVASITYNEQFF
TGTGCCAGCAGCCGAGGCGTAGCCAGTATTACCTACAATGAGCAGTTCTTC
>-|-|TRBJ1-2|TRBV19
CAAQQGVYGYTF
TGTGCCGCCCAACAGGGCGTCTATGGCTACACCTTC